Sequencing of this TCR beta chain was carried out in a study of blood T cell repertoires in COVID-19. Study information: The samples span acute and convalescent COVID-19 from the United States, Italy and Spain. The cDNA or gDNA used as material had been derived from T cells, B-cell-depleted T cells, or PBMCs.

Original processing methods: Counts of nucleated cells, estimated from reference gene primer amplification, were obtained. Using immunoSEQ multiplex PCR, the repertoire was profiled, and TCRdb retains in-frame clones only, with some absent. D and trimming come from the DNA, and the V and J calls and clone size come from that table. The table shows 150,000 to 200,000 clones, with roughly 81% occurring only once. Trimming took 0 bases from V and 4 from J; bases not matched to a gene: 7. Germline-derived CDR1 and CDR2 are MGHRA and YSYEKL. The CDR3 loop spans 16 amino acids. This clonotype originated in a woman of 80 years or more with COVID-19, enrolled during active disease. Material for sequencing was peripheral blood. This chain links TRBV4-1 with TRBJ2-7, with TRBD2 matching over 9 bases. CDR3 DNA: TGCGCCAGCAGCCAAGATCTGTTGAGCGGGAGGTACGAGCAGTACTTC. It translates to CASSQDLLSGRYEQYF.